These 7 T cell receptor beta chains were all obtained from the same sample, sequenced in a study of CD8+ T cells in alopecia areata. cDNA serving as the sequencing template came from extracted, reverse transcribed RNA. Assay used: immunoSEQ multiplex PCR; TCRdb lists only in-frame clones, some missing. Among over 150,000 clones listed, around half were seen once. Treatment given: oral pan-JAK inhibitor, 5-10 mg twice daily. The sequencing here drew on CD8+ T cells sorted from blood, taken at week 24, from a patient treated with tofacitinib. These receptor sequences come from a human donor with alopecia areata.

The J gene is TRBJ1-2, the V gene TRBV29-1; perhaps TRBD1 as D (6 bases). The CDR3 loop spans 13 amino acids. With 1 base removed from V and 4 bases from J, the gap between germline ends came to 10 bases. In germline, CDR1 is SQVTM, CDR2 ANQGSEA. CDR3 bases: TGCAGCGTTGAAGCGAGGGACACCTATGGCTACACCTTC. Translated: CSVEARDTYGYTF.

CDR3 residues: CSVQEGRIAYF. DNA for the CDR3: TGCAGCGTCCAAGAGGGCCGTATAGCGTACTTC. The V gene is TRBV29-1, the J gene TRBJ2-7; D might be TRBD2 (5 bases). The CDR3 contains 11 residues. Germline CDR1 is SQVTM and CDR2 is ANQGSEA. V was clipped by 6 bases and J by 12 bases, with 18 bases between them.

This clone was counted only a few times. V and J are TRBV29-1 and TRBJ2-5; D perhaps matches TRBD2 (6 bases). The CDR3 has 13 amino acids. Per the germline V gene, CDR1 is SQVTM and CDR2 is ANQGSEA. The V end was cut by 8 bases, the J end by 2 bases, with 15 bases between. The CDR3 bases are TGCAGCCTGCGGCGGGGAACTCAAGAGACCCAGTACTTC. Translation: CSLRRGTQETQYF. Using reference TRBV29-1 and TRBJ2-5 for the parts outside the CDR3, the full variable domain is SAVISQKPSRDICQRGTSLTIQCQVDSQVTMMFWYRQQPGQSLTLIATANQGSEATYESGFVIDKFPISRPNLTFSTLTVSNMSPEDSSIYLCSLRRGTQETQYFGPGTRLLVL.

This chain joins TRBV30 and TRBJ1-2, with D possibly TRBD1 on 6 matching bases. This CDR3 is 12 amino acids long. Trimming took off 0 bases at V and 5 bases at J, with 7 bases between the two ends. Germline CDR1 is GTSNPN and CDR2 is SVGIG (reference sequence). The CDR3 DNA follows: TGTGCCTGGAGTGTAGGACAGTATGGCTACACCTTC. It specifies CAWSVGQYGYTF.

This chain links TRBV2 with TRBJ2-3; D is unclear. CDR3 length: 15 amino acids. With 2 bases removed from V and 0 bases from J, the gap between germline ends came to 9 bases. Germline lookup yields CDR1 SNHLY and CDR2 FYNNEI. CDR3 sequence: CASSEYSLSTDTQYF. CDR3 DNA: TGTGCCAGCAGTGAATACAGCCTGAGCACAGATACGCAGTATTTT.

This clone has a handful of counts. The chain carries TRBV4-1 and TRBJ2-7; D uncertain. This CDR3 has 15 amino acids. Germline values: CDR1 MGHRA, CDR2 YSYEKL. V was trimmed by 0 bases and J by 0 bases, leaving 9 bases between them. CDR3 sequence (DNA): TGCGCCAGCAGCCAAGAGGTAGGACCCTCCTACGAGCAGTACTTC. Residues: CASSQEVGPSYEQYF.

This chain links TRBV30 with TRBJ2-3; TRBD2 matches at 8 bases. The ends lost 0 bases at V and 4 bases at J; junction bases unmatched: 9. CDR1 and CDR2 (germline): GTSNPN, SVGIG (reference sequence). The CDR3 spans 16 residues. The CDR3 coding sequence is TGTGCCTGGAGTGTACTTCGGGGGGGGATCCCAGATACGCAGTATTTT. It specifies CAWSVLRGGIPDTQYF. The full variable domain, with the rest looked up from reference TRBV30 and TRBJ2-3, is SQTIHQWPATLVQPVGSPLSLECTVEGTSNPNLYWYRQAAGRGLQLLFYSVGIGQISSEVPQNLSASRPQDRQFILSSKKLLLSDSGFYLCAWSVLRGGIPDTQYFGPGTRLTVL.